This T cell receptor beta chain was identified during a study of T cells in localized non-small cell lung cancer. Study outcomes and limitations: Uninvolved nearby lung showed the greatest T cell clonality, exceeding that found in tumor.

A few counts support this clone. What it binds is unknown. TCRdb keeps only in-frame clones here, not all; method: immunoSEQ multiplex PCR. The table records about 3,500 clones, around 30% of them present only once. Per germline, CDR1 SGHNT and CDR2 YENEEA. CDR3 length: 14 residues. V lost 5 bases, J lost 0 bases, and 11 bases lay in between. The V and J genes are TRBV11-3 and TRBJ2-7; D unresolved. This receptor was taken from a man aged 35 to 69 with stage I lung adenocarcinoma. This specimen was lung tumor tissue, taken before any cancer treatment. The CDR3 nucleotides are TGTGCCAGCAGCGATGGGCTAAACTCCTACGAGCAGTACTTC. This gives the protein CASSDGLNSYEQYF.